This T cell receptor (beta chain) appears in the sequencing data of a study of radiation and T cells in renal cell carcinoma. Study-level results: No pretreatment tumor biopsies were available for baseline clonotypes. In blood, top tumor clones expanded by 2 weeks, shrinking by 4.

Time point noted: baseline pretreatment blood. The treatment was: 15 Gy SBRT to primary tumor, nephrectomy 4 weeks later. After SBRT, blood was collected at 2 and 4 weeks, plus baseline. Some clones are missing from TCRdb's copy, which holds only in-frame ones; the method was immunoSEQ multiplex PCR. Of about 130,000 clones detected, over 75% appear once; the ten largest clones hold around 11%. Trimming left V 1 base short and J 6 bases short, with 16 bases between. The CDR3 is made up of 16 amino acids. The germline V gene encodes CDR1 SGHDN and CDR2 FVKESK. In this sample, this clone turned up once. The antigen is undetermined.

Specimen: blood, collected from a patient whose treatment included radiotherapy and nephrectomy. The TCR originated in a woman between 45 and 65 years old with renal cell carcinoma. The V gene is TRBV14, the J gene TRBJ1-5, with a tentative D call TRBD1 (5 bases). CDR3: CASSQVPRDVAQPQHF. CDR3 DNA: TGTGCCAGCAGCCAAGTGCCCCGGGACGTCGCTCAGCCCCAGCATTTT.